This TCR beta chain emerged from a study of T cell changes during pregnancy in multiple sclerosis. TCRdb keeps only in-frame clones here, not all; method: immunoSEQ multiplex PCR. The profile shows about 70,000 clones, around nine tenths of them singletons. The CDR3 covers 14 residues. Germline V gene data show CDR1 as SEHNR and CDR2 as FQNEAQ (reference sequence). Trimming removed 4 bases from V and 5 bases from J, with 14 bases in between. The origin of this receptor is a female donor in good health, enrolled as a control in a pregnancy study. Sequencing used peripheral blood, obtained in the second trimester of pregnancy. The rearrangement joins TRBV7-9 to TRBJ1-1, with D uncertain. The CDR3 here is CASSWALNPTEAFF. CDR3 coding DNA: TGTGCCAGCAGCTGGGCCCTAAACCCTACTGAAGCTTTCTTT.